This TCR beta chain was observed in a study of control samples from healthy donors and cancer patients. Sequenced by immunoSEQ multiplex PCR; TCRdb stores in-frame clones only, minus some. Here the sample spans more than 100,000 clones, around 89% being singletons. Looked up from germline, CDR1 is SGHRS and CDR2 is YFSETQ. This CDR3 is built from 14 residues. The V gene end was trimmed by 4 bases and the J gene end by 2 bases; junction bases not matched to a gene: 4. This clonotype was sampled from a man aged 35 to 55 in good health. The genes are TRBV5-1 and TRBJ1-1; 8 bases align to TRBD1. The sample consisted of blood. The CDR3 DNA reads as TGCGCCAGCAGCCCTGGACAGGGAAACACTGAAGCTTTCTTT. Its translation: CASSPGQGNTEAFF. Full variable domain (remainder filled in from reference TRBV5-1 and TRBJ1-1): KAGVTQTPRYLIKTRGQQVTLSCSPISGHRSVSWYQQTPGQGLQFLFEYFSETQRNKGNFPGRFSGRQFSNSRSEMNVSTLELGDSALYLCASSPGQGNTEAFFGQGTRLTVV.